This TCR beta chain was identified during a study of blood T cell repertoires in COVID-19. The repertoire was sequenced with immunoSEQ multiplex PCR; TCRdb's copy has only in-frame clones and lacks some. Among around 430,000 clones listed, about 91% were seen once. The sample was peripheral blood. This sequence originates from a woman aged 45-60 years with COVID-19, enrolled during active disease.

The CDR3 nucleotides are TGCGCCAGCAGCTTGGGGCAGGGGGCTGGAGATACGCAGTATTTT. It is translated as CASSLGQGAGDTQYF. The rearrangement uses TRBV5-1 and TRBJ2-3; 8 nucleotides match TRBD1. The junction had 5 bases not matched to a gene; V was cut back by 0 bases and J by 5 bases. This CDR3 contains 15 residues. Germline lookup yields CDR1 SGHRS and CDR2 YFSETQ.